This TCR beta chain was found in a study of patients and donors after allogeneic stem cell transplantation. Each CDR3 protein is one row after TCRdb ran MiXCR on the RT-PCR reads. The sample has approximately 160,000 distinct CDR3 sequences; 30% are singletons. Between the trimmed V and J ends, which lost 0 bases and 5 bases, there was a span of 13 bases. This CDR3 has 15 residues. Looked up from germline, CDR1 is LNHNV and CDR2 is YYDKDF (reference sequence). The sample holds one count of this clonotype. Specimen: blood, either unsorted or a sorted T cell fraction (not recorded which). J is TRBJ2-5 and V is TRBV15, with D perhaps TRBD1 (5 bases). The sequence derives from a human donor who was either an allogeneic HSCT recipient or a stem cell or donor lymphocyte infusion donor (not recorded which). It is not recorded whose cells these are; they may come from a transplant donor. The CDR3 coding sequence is TGTGCCACCAGCAGAGATAAGGGGCCCTTGGAGACCCAGTACTTC. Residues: CATSRDKGPLETQYF.